These 20 T cell receptor beta chains share one sample of origin, sequenced in a study of shared T cell receptors in the human thymus. Clones were sequenced by immunoSEQ multiplex PCR, and TCRdb holds only the in-frame ones, with some missing. The sample holds 540,000 or so clones; about 80% are singletons and the top ten take more than 0.01%. The sample also formed part of further work on human thymus T cells.

Sample: thymocytes. Every receptor here comes from a boy younger than two with a congenital heart defect.

This CDR3 reads CASSPGGNEQYF. The CDR3 nucleotides are TGTGCCAGTAGCCCCGGGGGGAACGAGCAGTACTTC. The rearrangement links TRBV19 to TRBJ2-7; 7 bases line up with TRBD2. Germline values: CDR1 LNHDA, CDR2 SQIVND (reference sequence). V trimming: 6 bases; J trimming: 5 bases; junction bases outside the gene matches: 4. This CDR3 has 12 residues.

This clone was counted once. CDR3 DNA sequence: TGCGCCAGCAGCAAACCCGGGAACACCATATATTTT. Translating gives CASSKPGNTIYF. The rearrangement uses TRBV4-3 and TRBJ1-3; D gene ambiguous. Germline CDR1 is LGHNA and CDR2 is YSLEER. This CDR3 region has 12 residues. The ends were cut back, 5 bases at V and 7 bases at J, with 9 bases in the middle.

This chain joins TRBV9 and TRBJ2-7, with 11 nucleotides matching TRBD2. The CDR3 covers 19 residues. From germline, CDR1 is SGDLS and CDR2 YYNGEE. V was pared by 1 base and J by 4 bases, with 16 bases of the junction left unmatched. Here the CDR3 DNA reads TGTGCCAGCAGCGTATCCTCCTCTCCAGTTAGCGGGAGGGATTACGAGCAGTACTTC. The encoded protein is CASSVSSSPVSGRDYEQYF.

The gene calls are TRBV6-1 and TRBJ2-3; D is uncertain. Germline loops: CDR1 MNHNS, CDR2 SASEGT. The ends were cut back, 5 bases at V and 4 bases at J, with 7 bases in the middle. The CDR3 contains 12 residues. The CDR3 nucleotides read TGTGCCAGCAGTCCACAGCCAGATACGCAGTATTTT. Its protein product is CASSPQPDTQYF.

The gene calls are TRBV7-6 and TRBJ2-7, with 10 bases aligning to TRBD2. From germline, CDR1 is SGHVS and CDR2 FNYEAQ. The CDR3 totals 15 residues. Losses at the gene ends were 5 bases for V and 4 bases for J; bases not matched to a gene: 8. The chain's CDR3 is CASSPRLAGSYEQYF. CDR3 coding DNA: TGTGCCAGCAGCCCCAGACTAGCGGGTAGTTACGAGCAGTACTTC.

This rearrangement joins TRBV28 to TRBJ2-2; no clear D. There are 16 residues in the CDR3. V was trimmed by 3 bases and J by 5 bases, leaving 16 bases between them. CDR1 and CDR2 (germline): MDHEN, SYDVKM. CDR3: CASSFWLRPETGELFF. CDR3 in DNA: TGTGCCAGCAGTTTCTGGTTGAGGCCTGAGACCGGGGAGCTGTTTTTT.

This chain joins TRBV28 and TRBJ1-1; 8 bases are shared with TRBD1. This CDR3 is 19 amino acids long. Germline CDR1 reads MDHEN; CDR2 reads SYDVKM. V dropped 5 bases and J dropped 3; count of bases not matched to a gene: 20. CDR3 residues: CASSPEPLDRGNKHTEAFF. CDR3 bases: TGTGCCAGCAGTCCCGAACCCCTTGACAGGGGTAATAAGCACACTGAAGCTTTCTTT.

V is TRBV27 and J is TRBJ2-3; maybe TRBD1 (5 bases). CDR1 MNHEY and CDR2 SMNVEV come from the germline V gene (reference sequence). The CDR3 loop spans 12 amino acids. V dropped 5 bases and J dropped 5 bases, with 8 bases sitting between them. For the CDR3, the DNA is TGTGCCAGCAGTCCCACAGGAGATACGCAGTATTTT. This codes for CASSPTGDTQYF.

The chain uses TRBV9 and TRBJ2-1; D is perhaps TRBD2 (5 bases). CDR1 is SGDLS, CDR2 YYNGEE, per germline. This CDR3 is 16 amino acids long. Trimming pared 4 bases from V and 0 bases from J, leaving 14 bases between. In nucleotides, the CDR3 is TGTGCCAGCAGCCGGGCGGGCGGGTACTCCTACAATGAGCAGTTCTTC. Protein product: CASSRAGGYSYNEQFF.

V and J are TRBV7-2 and TRBJ2-3; 10 nucleotides align to TRBD2. Germline V gene sequence: CDR1 SGHTA, CDR2 FQGNSA. The ends lost 6 bases at V and 4 bases at J; junction bases unmatched: 7. This CDR3 comprises 15 residues. CDR3 sequence: CASRFSGGGPDTQYF. The CDR3 DNA reads TGTGCCAGCAGATTCAGCGGGGGGGGCCCAGATACGCAGTATTTT.

In this sample, this clone turned up a few times. This chain links TRBV6-1 with TRBJ1-2; tentative D call: TRBD1 (5 bases). Trimming cost V 7 bases and J 0 bases, with 15 bases left between them. Germline-derived CDR1 and CDR2 are MNHNS and SASEGT. The CDR3 is 15 residues long. In DNA, the CDR3 is TGTGCCAGCATCCTAGGGGAGGGAGCTAACTATGGCTACACCTTC. This translates into CASILGEGANYGYTF.

The rearrangement links TRBV4-2 to TRBJ2-3; tentative D call: TRBD2 (6 bases). Germline V gene sequence: CDR1 LGHNA, CDR2 YNFKEQ. The CDR3 loop spans 16 amino acids. The V end was cut by 1 base, the J end by 2 bases, with 13 bases between. CDR3 in amino acids: CASSQGTNLPTDTQYF. In nucleotides, the CDR3 is TGTGCCAGCAGCCAAGGGACTAACCTACCCACAGATACGCAGTATTTT.

This CDR3 is CASSQESGNEQFF. DNA of the CDR3: TGTGCCAGCAGCCAAGAATCCGGTAATGAGCAGTTCTTC. The chain links TRBV4-2 to TRBJ2-1; no clear D. This CDR3 is built from 13 residues. Germline-derived CDR1 and CDR2 are LGHNA and YNFKEQ. The V end was cut by 0 bases, the J end by 7 bases, with 7 bases between.

This clone was seen a few times. The same CDR3 arises from other DNA sequences in this sample as well. The rearrangement links TRBV4-3 to TRBJ2-1; 9 bases map to TRBD2. Germline V gene sequence: CDR1 LGHNA, CDR2 YSLEER. The CDR3 loop spans 16 amino acids. V gave up 0 bases and J gave up 4 bases; unmatched junction bases: 4. This chain's CDR3 is CASSQDGAGGYNEQFF. The CDR3 DNA is TGCGCCAGCAGCCAAGACGGGGCGGGAGGGTACAATGAGCAGTTCTTC.

This chain uses TRBV6-1 with TRBJ2-7; D is perhaps TRBD1 (6 bases). V was trimmed by 4 bases and J by 0 bases, leaving 13 bases between them. The CDR3 extends over 15 amino acids. Germline CDR1 MNHNS, CDR2 SASEGT. CDR3 nucleotide sequence: TGTGCCAGCAGTGCCGACAGGTCGAGCTCCTACGAGCAGTACTTC. Its translation is CASSADRSSSYEQYF.

The gene calls are TRBV4-2 and TRBJ2-5; 9 nucleotides agree with TRBD1. V dropped 4 bases and J dropped 2; count of bases not matched to a gene: 11. The CDR3 consists of 17 residues. Germline CDR1 and CDR2: LGHNA and YNFKEQ. The CDR3 nucleotides read TGTGCCAGCAGCCGAAAGACAGGGGGACTAAAACAAGAGACCCAGTACTTC. Translating it yields CASSRKTGGLKQETQYF.

This clone occurred once. V and J are TRBV9 and TRBJ1-5; D might be TRBD1 (6 bases). Germline assignment: CDR1 SGDLS and CDR2 YYNGEE. The CDR3 spans 14 residues. The V end was cut by 2 bases, the J end by 5 bases, with 11 bases between. CDR3 DNA: TGTGCCAGCAGCGTGGCAGGGGACGATCAGCCCCAGCATTTT. Translation gives CASSVAGDDQPQHF.

Here the CDR3 DNA reads TGTGCCAGCAGTCCAACACCCCAAGAGGGCCCCCCGTCCTACGAGCAGTACTTC. This translates into CASSPTPQEGPPSYEQYF. The genes are TRBV27 and TRBJ2-7; perhaps TRBD2 as D (5 bases). Trimming took 5 bases from V and 1 from J, leaving 24 bases between them. The length of the CDR3 is 18 residues. Germline lookup yields CDR1 MNHEY and CDR2 SMNVEV (reference sequence).

This chain links TRBV27 with TRBJ2-1; 8 bases align to TRBD2. The germline gives CDR1 MNHEY, CDR2 SMNVEV (reference sequence). The V segment lost 6 bases and the J segment 2 bases; nucleotides outside the gene matches: 6. This CDR3 is built from 15 residues. DNA of the CDR3: TGTGCCAGCAGCTCAAGCGGGAGTCCCTACAATGAGCAGTTCTTC. Protein product: CASSSSGSPYNEQFF.

This clone appeared a single time. This chain links TRBV27 with TRBJ2-7, with 9 bases that match TRBD2. Germline V CDR1 and CDR2: MNHEY, SMNVEV (reference sequence). This CDR3 spans 15 amino acids. Losses at the gene ends were 3 bases for V and 1 base for J; bases not matched to a gene: 4. CDR3 protein: CASSFRLAGSYEQYF. The CDR3 nucleotides are TGTGCCAGCAGTTTTCGGCTAGCGGGATCCTACGAGCAGTACTTC.